The source of this T cell receptor (beta chain) is a study of T cells after yellow fever vaccination. The CDR3 length is 12 residues. V dropped 7 bases and J dropped 2 bases, with 10 bases sitting between them. Germline V gives CDR1 SGHRS, CDR2 YFSETQ. This clonotype was seen at least ten times. It was through 5'RACE template switching that TCR cDNA was made, with a universal primer site and UMIs added. TCRdb ran MiXCR on the 5' RACE reads and lists one entry per CDR3 protein. The repertoire consists of approximately 250,000 distinct CDR3 sequences, with less than 7.5% occurring once and the leading ten covering roughly 1%.

Specimen: CD4+ T cells sorted from PBMCs, collected on the day of the yellow fever booster vaccination. The gene calls are TRBV5-1 and TRBJ2-7; tentatively, D is TRBD1 (6 bases). The TCR was taken from a man aged 25-40 years who received the YFV17D yellow fever vaccine. The CDR3 DNA is TGCGCCAGCCGGGACAAACCCTACGAGCAGTACTTC. Translating gives CASRDKPYEQYF.